This T cell receptor (beta chain) comes out of a study of T cells in Graves' hyperthyroidism and ophthalmopathy. In this sample, this clonotype turned up many times. The investigators amplified TCR beta CDR3 regions from RNA transcripts. HTBI primers were the set used in a first-round RT-PCR of the TCR CDR3. From the multiplex PCR reads, TCRdb called clonotypes with MiXCR, one entry per CDR3 protein. The sample consists of about 690,000 distinct CDR3 sequences, around 16% of them appearing once. The CDR3 totals 18 residues. Between the trimmed V and J ends, which lost 5 bases and 6 bases, there was a span of 27 bases.

This clonotype was obtained from a man aged 45-60 years with Graves' hyperthyroidism. The chain is built from TRBV12-3 or TRBV12-4 and TRBJ2-3; perhaps TRBD2 as D (7 bases). Sequencing input: blood. The CDR3 DNA is TGTGCCAGCAGTACAGGACTAGGCTGGGGGGCAACTTTGGATACGCAGTATTTT. Protein sequence: CASSTGLGWGATLDTQYF.